This TCR beta chain was identified during a study of OX40 agonist ivuxolimab in advanced cancers. Enrollment shut out patients with autoimmune disease history or systemic immunosuppression. This clone was observed a single time. Its matching antigen is unknown. Only in-frame clones appear in the TCRdb table, and some are missing; sequencing was by immunoSEQ multiplex PCR. In the table there are 62,000 or so clones, about 89% of which are singletons. The V and J ends lost 5 bases and 5 bases, in that order; junction bases with no gene match: 6. Per the germline V gene, CDR1 is LNHDA and CDR2 is SQIVND (reference sequence). The CDR3 has 15 amino acids. Study conclusions and caveats: Near-lowest levels of clonal expansion characterized partial responders at 0.1-3.0 mg/kg. The authors also found low normalized T-cell clonal expansion in some nonresponders.

The chain is built from TRBV19 and TRBJ2-3; the match to TRBD1 covers 11 bases. The TCR originated in an adult with an advanced solid tumor such as melanoma, head and neck, liver or kidney cancer. Material: CD4+ or CD8+ T cells sorted from blood, obtained in a trial of the OX40 agonist ivuxolimab. The CDR3 region is CASSSGQGAGDTQYF. The CDR3 bases are TGTGCCAGTAGTTCCGGACAGGGGGCAGGAGATACGCAGTATTTT.